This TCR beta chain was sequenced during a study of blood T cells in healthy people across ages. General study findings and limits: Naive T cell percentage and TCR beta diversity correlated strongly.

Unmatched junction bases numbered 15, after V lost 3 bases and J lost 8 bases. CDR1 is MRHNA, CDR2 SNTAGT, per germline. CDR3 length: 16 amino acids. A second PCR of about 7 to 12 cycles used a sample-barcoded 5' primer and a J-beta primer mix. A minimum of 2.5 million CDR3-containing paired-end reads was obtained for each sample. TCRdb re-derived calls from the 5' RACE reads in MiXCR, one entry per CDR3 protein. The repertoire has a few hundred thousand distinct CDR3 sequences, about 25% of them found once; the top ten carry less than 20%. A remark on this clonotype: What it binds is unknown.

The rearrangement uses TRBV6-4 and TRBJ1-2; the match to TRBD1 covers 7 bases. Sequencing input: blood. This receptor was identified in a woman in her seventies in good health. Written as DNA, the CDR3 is TGTGCCAGCAGTGAAGTTTTGGGGGACAGCTTAAAGGGCTACACCTTC. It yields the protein CASSEVLGDSLKGYTF.